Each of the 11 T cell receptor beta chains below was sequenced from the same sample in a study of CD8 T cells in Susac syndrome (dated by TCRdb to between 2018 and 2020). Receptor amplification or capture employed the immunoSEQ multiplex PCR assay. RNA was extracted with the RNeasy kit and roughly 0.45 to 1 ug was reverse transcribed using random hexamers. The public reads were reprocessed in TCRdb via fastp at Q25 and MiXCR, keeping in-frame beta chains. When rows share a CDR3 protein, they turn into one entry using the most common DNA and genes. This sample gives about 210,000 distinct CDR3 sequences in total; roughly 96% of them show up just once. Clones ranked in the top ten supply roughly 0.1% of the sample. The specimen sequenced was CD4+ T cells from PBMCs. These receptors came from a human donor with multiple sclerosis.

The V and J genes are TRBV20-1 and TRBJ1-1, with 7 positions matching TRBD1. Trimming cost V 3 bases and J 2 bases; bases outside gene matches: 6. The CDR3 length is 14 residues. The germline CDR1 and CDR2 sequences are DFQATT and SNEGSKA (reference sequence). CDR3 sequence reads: CSASAQGGNTEAFF. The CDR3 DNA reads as TGCAGTGCTAGTGCCCAGGGGGGAAACACTGAAGCTTTCTTT.

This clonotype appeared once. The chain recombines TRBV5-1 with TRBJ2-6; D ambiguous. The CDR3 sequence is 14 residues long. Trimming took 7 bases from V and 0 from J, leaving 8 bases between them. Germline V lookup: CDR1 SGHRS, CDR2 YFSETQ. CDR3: CASEPSSGANVLTF. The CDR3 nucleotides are TGCGCCAGCGAACCAAGCTCTGGGGCCAACGTCCTGACTTTC.

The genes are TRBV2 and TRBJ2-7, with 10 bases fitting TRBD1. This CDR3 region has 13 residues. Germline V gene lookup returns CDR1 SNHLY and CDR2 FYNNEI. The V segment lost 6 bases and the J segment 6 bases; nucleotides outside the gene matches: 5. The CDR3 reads CASRDRGPGEQYF. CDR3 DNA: TGTGCCAGCAGAGACAGGGGGCCCGGCGAGCAGTACTTC.

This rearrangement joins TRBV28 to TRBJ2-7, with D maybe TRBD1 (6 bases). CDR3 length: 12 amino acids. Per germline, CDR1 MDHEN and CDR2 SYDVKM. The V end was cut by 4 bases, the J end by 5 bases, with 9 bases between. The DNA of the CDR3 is TGTGCCAGCAGTTCTTACAGGGACGAGCAGTACTTC. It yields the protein CASSSYRDEQYF.

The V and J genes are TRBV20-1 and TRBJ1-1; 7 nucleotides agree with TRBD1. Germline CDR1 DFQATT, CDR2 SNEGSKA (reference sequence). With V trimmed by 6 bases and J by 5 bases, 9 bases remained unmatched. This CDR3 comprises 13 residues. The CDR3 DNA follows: TGCAGTGCCTCCGGGACAGCAGAGACTGAAGCTTTCTTT. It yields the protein CSASGTAETEAFF.

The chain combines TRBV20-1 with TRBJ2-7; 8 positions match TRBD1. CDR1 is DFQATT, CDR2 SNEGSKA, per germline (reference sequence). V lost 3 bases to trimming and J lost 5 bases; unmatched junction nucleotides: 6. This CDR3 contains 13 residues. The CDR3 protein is CSASQGARDEQYF. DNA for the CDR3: TGCAGTGCTAGCCAGGGGGCTCGGGACGAGCAGTACTTC.

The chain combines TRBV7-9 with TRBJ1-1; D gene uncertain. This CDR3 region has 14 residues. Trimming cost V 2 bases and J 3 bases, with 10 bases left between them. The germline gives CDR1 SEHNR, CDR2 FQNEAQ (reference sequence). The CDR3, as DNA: TGTGCCAGCAGCTTACGGGGAAAGGACACTGAAGCTTTCTTT. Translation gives CASSLRGKDTEAFF.

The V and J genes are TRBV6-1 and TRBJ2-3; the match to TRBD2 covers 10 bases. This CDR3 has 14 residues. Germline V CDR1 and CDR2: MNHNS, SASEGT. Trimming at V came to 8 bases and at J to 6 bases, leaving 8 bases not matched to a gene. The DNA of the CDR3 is TGTGCCAGCGGCGAAGCGGGGGGGTCTGATACGCAGTATTTT. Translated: CASGEAGGSDTQYF.

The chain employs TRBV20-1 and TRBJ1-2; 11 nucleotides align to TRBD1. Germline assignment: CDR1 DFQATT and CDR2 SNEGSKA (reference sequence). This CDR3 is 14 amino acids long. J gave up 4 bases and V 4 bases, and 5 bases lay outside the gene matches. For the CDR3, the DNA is TGCAGTGCTAAGGGGACAGGGGGTAGCTATGGCTACACCTTC. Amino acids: CSAKGTGGSYGYTF.

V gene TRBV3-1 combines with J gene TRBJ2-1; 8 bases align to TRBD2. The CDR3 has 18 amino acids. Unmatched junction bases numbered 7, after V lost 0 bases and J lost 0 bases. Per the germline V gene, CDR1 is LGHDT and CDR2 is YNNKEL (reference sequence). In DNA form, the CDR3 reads TGTGCCAGCAGCCAAGATGGACTAGCCCTTAACTCCTACAATGAGCAGTTCTTC. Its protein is CASSQDGLALNSYNEQFF.

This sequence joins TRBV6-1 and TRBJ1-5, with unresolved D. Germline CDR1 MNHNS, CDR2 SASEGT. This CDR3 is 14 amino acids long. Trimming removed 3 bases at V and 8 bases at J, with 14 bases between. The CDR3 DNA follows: TGTGCCAGCAGTGAGGAACACGCTGTGGAGCCCCAGCATTTT. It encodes CASSEEHAVEPQHF.